The 21 T cell receptor beta chains presented below share a single source sample, sequenced in a study of blood T cell repertoires in COVID-19. Clones were sequenced by immunoSEQ multiplex PCR, and TCRdb holds only the in-frame ones, with some missing. The repertoire consists of tens of thousands of clones, with roughly 84% occurring once and the leading ten covering just under 7%. Material: peripheral blood. The receptors stem from a man in his forties or fifties with active COVID-19.

The rearrangement joins TRBV27 to TRBJ2-7; 9 bases are a match to TRBD1. The germline gives CDR1 MNHEY, CDR2 SMNVEV (reference sequence). CDR3 length: 15 residues. Trimming at V came to 7 bases and at J to 3 bases, leaving 10 bases not matched to a gene. As DNA, the CDR3 is TGTGCCAGCACCCCATTGGGGACAGGGCTCTACGAGCAGTACTTC. Its protein product is CASTPLGTGLYEQYF.

The gene calls are TRBV19 and TRBJ2-7, with 7 bases lining up with TRBD1. From germline, CDR1 is LNHDA and CDR2 SQIVND (reference sequence). Trimming removed 6 bases from V and 1 base from J; junction bases left unmatched: 9. This CDR3 has 15 amino acids. The CDR3 loop reads CASRAPGTASYEQYF. The CDR3 nucleotides read TGTGCCAGTAGGGCCCCAGGGACAGCATCCTACGAGCAGTACTTC.

The chain uses TRBV11-3 and TRBJ2-2, with TRBD2 as a possible D gene (5 bases). This CDR3 comprises 13 residues. Trimming left V 5 bases short and J 7 bases short, with 11 bases between. Germline V CDR1 and CDR2: SGHNT, YENEEA. The CDR3 nucleotides are TGTGCCAGCAGCCATGAGGGCGGCGGGGAGCTGTTTTTT. Protein product: CASSHEGGGELFF.

The chain links TRBV7-9 to TRBJ2-5, with D unresolved. The germline gives CDR1 SEHNR, CDR2 FQNEAQ (reference sequence). V was trimmed by 1 base and J by 5 bases, leaving 11 bases between them. The CDR3 contains 14 residues. CDR3 nucleotide sequence: TGTGCCAGCAGCTTAGGAGGCATTAGCGAGACCCAGTACTTC. Translated, it gives CASSLGGISETQYF.

This clone was seen once. The V and J genes are TRBV9 and TRBJ2-7, with 11 bases fitting TRBD1. The CDR3 is made up of 15 amino acids. The trim removed 3 bases at V and 7 bases at J, leaving 9 bases unmatched. From germline, CDR1 is SGDLS and CDR2 YYNGEE. The CDR3 region has the DNA TGTGCCAGCAGCGAAGGAGGACAGGGGGCATGGGAGCAGTACTTC. Encoded protein: CASSEGGQGAWEQYF. Using reference TRBV9 and TRBJ2-7 for the parts outside the CDR3, the full variable domain is DSGVTQTPKHLITATGQRVTLRCSPRSGDLSVYWYQQSLDQGLQFLIQYYNGEERAKGNILERFSAQQFPDLHSELNLSSLELGDSALYFCASSEGGQGAWEQYFGPGTRLTVT.

The chain joins TRBV9 to TRBJ1-4, with TRBD1 as a possible D gene (5 bases). This CDR3 contains 16 residues. Germline V gives CDR1 SGDLS, CDR2 YYNGEE. V shed 4 bases and J shed 5 bases, with 18 bases lying between them. The CDR3 sequence is CASSRSNRGSNEKLFF. CDR3 nucleotides: TGTGCCAGCAGCCGCTCTAATAGGGGCTCGAATGAAAAACTGTTTTTT.

The chain employs TRBV19 and TRBJ1-5; D is perhaps TRBD1 (5 bases). CDR1 and CDR2 (germline): LNHDA, SQIVND (reference sequence). The CDR3 totals 14 residues. Deletions cut 5 bases from V and 3 bases from J, with 11 bases between. The DNA of the CDR3 is TGTGCCAGTAGTCCCCGACAGCCCAATCAGCCCCAGCATTTT. Amino acid sequence: CASSPRQPNQPQHF.

This rearrangement joins TRBV7-9 to TRBJ2-1; unclear D gene. V lost 6 bases to trimming and J lost 6 bases, with 15 bases between them. Germline loops: CDR1 SEHNR, CDR2 FQNEAQ (reference sequence). CDR3 length: 14 amino acids. As DNA, the CDR3 is TGTGCCAGCAGAAGCCGACACAACCCCAATGAGCAGTTCTTC. Translation gives CASRSRHNPNEQFF.

This rearrangement joins TRBV6-5 to TRBJ2-5, with a weak D call TRBD1 (6 bases). The CDR3 has 14 amino acids. Germline V gene lookup returns CDR1 MNHEY and CDR2 SVGAGI. With 5 bases removed from V and 3 bases from J, the gap between germline ends came to 13 bases. The CDR3: CASSTGTNEETQYF. DNA for the CDR3: TGTGCCAGCAGTACCGGGACAAATGAAGAGACCCAGTACTTC.

The V gene is TRBV10-3, the J gene TRBJ1-2; D might be TRBD1 (5 bases). V lost 0 bases to trimming and J lost 7 bases, with 15 bases between them. Germline CDR1 is ENHRY and CDR2 is SYGVKD. This CDR3 spans 15 amino acids. DNA for the CDR3: TGTGCCATCAGTGAGTCAGTCATGGCAGGGCCTGGCTACACCTTC. Translated: CAISESVMAGPGYTF.

This chain joins TRBV11-2 and TRBJ2-3; 9 positions match TRBD1. CDR1 is SGHAT, CDR2 FQNNGV, per germline. J gave up 5 bases and V 4 bases, and 7 bases lay outside the gene matches. CDR3 size: 15 residues. The CDR3 loop reads CASSSTGGAGDTQYF. In DNA, the CDR3 is TGTGCCAGCAGCTCCACAGGGGGCGCAGGAGATACGCAGTATTTT.

The chain has TRBV5-1 and TRBJ1-6, with 9 bases that match TRBD1. The germline V gene encodes CDR1 SGHRS and CDR2 YFSETQ. Unmatched junction bases numbered 7, after V lost 8 bases and J lost 10 bases. The length of the CDR3 is 13 residues. The chain's CDR3 is CASRDRVESPLHF. The CDR3 nucleotides are TGCGCCAGTAGGGACAGGGTAGAGTCACCCCTCCACTTT.

This clone has only a few counts. The DNA for the CDR3 is TGTGCCAGCAGCCCGGACATTACCGGGGAGCTGTTTTTT. Amino acid sequence: CASSPDITGELFF. The chain couples TRBV3-1 (or the pseudogene TRBV3-2) to TRBJ2-2; possible D gene TRBD1, 5 bases. Trimming removed 4 bases from V and 5 bases from J, with 8 bases in between. Germline CDR1 and CDR2: LGHDT and YNNKEL (reference sequence). This CDR3 is built from 13 residues.

The rearrangement uses TRBV6-6 and TRBJ1-4, with 8 bases aligning to TRBD1. Unmatched junction bases numbered 8, after V lost 4 bases and J lost 4 bases. The CDR3 contains 16 residues. Germline lookup yields CDR1 MNHNY and CDR2 SVGAGI (reference sequence). CDR3 nucleotide sequence: TGTGCCAGCAGTTGGGGGGACAGGCGATTTAATGAAAAACTGTTTTTT. It is translated as CASSWGDRRFNEKLFF.

The chain is built from TRBV5-1 and TRBJ2-3; TRBD2 aligns across 9 bases. After removal of 1 base from V and 3 bases from J, the junction contained 12 bases not matched to a gene. Germline V lookup: CDR1 SGHRS, CDR2 YFSETQ. This CDR3 contains 18 residues. CDR3 loop: CASSLLGGTSLRTDTQYF. In DNA form, the CDR3 reads TGCGCCAGCAGCTTGTTAGGGGGGACTAGCTTGAGGACAGATACGCAGTATTTT. Drawing the rest from reference TRBV5-1 and TRBJ2-3, the complete variable domain is KAGVTQTPRYLIKTRGQQVTLSCSPISGHRSVSWYQQTPGQGLQFLFEYFSETQRNKGNFPGRFSGRQFSNSRSEMNVSTLELGDSALYLCASSLLGGTSLRTDTQYFGPGTRLTVL.

A remark on this clone: The sample carries other DNA sequences with the same CDR3. The V call is TRBV5-1, the J call TRBJ2-7, with TRBD2 as a possible D gene (5 bases). The CDR3 contains 13 residues. Trimming cost V 0 bases and J 6 bases, with 10 bases left between them. CDR1 is SGHRS, CDR2 YFSETQ, per germline. Written as DNA, the CDR3 is TGCGCCAGCAGCTTGGCCGGGGTAGGCGAGCAGTACGTC. The encoded protein is CASSLAGVGEQYV.

J is TRBJ2-3 and V is TRBV6-1; D not resolved. The V end was cut by 3 bases, the J end by 7 bases, with 11 bases between. CDR1 is MNHNS, CDR2 SASEGT, per germline. The CDR3 has 13 residues. In DNA, the CDR3 is TGTGCCAGCAGTGAGGCAACGGGTCATACGCAGTATTTT. Its protein is CASSEATGHTQYF.

The chain employs TRBV3-1 (or the pseudogene TRBV3-2) and TRBJ2-4, with 13 bases fitting TRBD2. V lost 0 bases and J lost 7; bases outside the gene matches: 9. Germline V gene lookup returns CDR1 LGHDT and CDR2 YNNKEL (reference sequence). This CDR3 is 18 amino acids long. The CDR3 loop is CASSQETSGRSRVNIQYF. The CDR3 bases are TGTGCCAGCAGCCAAGAGACTAGCGGGAGGAGTAGGGTGAACATTCAGTACTTC.

The V call is TRBV27, the J call TRBJ2-1; the match to TRBD2 covers 14 bases. This CDR3 region has 20 residues. V shed 2 bases, J shed 9 bases, and the junction held 18 bases outside the gene matches. Germline V gene lookup returns CDR1 MNHEY and CDR2 SMNVEV (reference sequence). The DNA for the CDR3 is TGTGCCAGCAGTTTAGTAGCTCCCCTCTTCGGACTAGCGGGAGGAGGTGAGCAGTTCTTC. This codes for CASSLVAPLFGLAGGGEQFF.

This chain joins TRBV24-1 and TRBJ2-3; a weak D match, TRBD2 (6 bases). Germline CDR1 reads KGHDR; CDR2 reads SFDVKD. V gave up 1 base and J gave up 0 bases, with 10 bases separating them. The CDR3 consists of 16 residues. Here the CDR3 reads CATSDFTGTSTDTQYF. The DNA of the CDR3 is TGTGCCACCAGTGATTTTACCGGGACTAGCACAGATACGCAGTATTTT.

The chain links TRBV19 to TRBJ1-5; the D gene is possibly TRBD1 (5 bases). The germline gives CDR1 LNHDA, CDR2 SQIVND (reference sequence). The CDR3 length is 15 residues. V dropped 7 bases and J dropped 5 bases, with 18 bases sitting between them. The CDR3 reads CASKEGQGSYQPQHF. CDR3 DNA sequence: TGTGCCAGTAAGGAGGGGCAGGGCAGTTATCAGCCCCAGCATTTT. Variable domain in full (rest from reference TRBV19 and TRBJ1-5): DGGITQSPKYLFRKEGQNVTLSCEQNLNHDAMYWYRQDPGQGLRLIYYSQIVNDFQKGDIAEGYSVSREKKESFPLTVTSAQKNPTAFYLCASKEGQGSYQPQHFGDGTRLSIL.